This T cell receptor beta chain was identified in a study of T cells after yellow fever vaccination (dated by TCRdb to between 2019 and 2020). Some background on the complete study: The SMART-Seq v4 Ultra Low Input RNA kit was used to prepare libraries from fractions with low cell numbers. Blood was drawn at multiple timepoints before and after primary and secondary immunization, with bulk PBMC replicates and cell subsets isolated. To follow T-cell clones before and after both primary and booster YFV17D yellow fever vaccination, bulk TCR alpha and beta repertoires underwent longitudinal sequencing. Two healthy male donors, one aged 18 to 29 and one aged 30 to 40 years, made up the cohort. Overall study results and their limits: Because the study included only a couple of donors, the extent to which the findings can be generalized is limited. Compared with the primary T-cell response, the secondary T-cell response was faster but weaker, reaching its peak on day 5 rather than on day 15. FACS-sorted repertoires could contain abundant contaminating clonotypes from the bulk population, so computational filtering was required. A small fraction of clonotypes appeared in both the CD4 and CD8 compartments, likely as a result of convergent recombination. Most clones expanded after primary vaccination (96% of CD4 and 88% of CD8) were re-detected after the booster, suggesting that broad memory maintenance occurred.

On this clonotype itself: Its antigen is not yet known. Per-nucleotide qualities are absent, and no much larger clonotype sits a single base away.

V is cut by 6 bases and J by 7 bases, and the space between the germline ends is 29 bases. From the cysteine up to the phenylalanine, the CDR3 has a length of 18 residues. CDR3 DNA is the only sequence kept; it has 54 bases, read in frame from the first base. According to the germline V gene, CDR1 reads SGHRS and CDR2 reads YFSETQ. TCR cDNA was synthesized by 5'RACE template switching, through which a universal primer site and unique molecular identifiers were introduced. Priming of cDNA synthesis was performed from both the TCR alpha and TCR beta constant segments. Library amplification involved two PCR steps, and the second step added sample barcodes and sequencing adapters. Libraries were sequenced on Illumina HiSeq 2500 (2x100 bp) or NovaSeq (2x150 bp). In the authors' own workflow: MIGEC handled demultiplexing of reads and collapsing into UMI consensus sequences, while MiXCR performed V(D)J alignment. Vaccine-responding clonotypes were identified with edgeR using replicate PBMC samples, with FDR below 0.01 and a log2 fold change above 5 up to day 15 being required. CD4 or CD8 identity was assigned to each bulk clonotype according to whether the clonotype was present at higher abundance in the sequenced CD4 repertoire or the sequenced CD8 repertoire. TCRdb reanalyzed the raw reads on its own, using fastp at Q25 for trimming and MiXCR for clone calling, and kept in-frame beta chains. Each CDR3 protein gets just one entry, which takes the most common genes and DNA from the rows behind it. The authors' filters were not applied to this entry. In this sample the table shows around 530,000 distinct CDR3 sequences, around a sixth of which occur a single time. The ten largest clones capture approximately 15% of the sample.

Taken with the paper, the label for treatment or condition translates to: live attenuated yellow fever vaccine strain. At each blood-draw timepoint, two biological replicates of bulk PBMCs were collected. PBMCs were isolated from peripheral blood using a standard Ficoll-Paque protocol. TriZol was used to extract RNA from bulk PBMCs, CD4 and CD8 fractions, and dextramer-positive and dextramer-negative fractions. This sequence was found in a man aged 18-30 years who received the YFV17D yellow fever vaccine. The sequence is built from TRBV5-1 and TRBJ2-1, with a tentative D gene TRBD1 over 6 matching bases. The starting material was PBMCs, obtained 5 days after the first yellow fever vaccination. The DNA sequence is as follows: TGCGCCAGCAACCTTGCACGGGACATCTTCCTGAGGGAGAATGAGCAGTTCTTC. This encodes CASNLARDIFLRENEQFF.